Listed below are T cell receptor beta chains from one sample, sequenced in a study of blood T cell repertoires in COVID-19. TCRdb keeps only in-frame clones here, not all; method: immunoSEQ multiplex PCR. The table lists 200,000 to 250,000 clones, less than 90% of them singletons. Sequenced: PBMCs or T cells enriched from blood (not recorded which). Source of these receptors: a woman between 45 and 65 years old in a cohort exposed to, infected with or recovered from COVID-19 (not recorded which). Both conserved end residues are part of each CDR3. The D gene is left open where the match is weak. Size is stated for part of the rows, as once, few or many counts, or as a class when the clone is expanded.

clone_size j_call d_call v_call cdr3_nt cdr3_aa
NA TRBJ2-1 TRBD1 TRBV5-1 TGCGCCAGCAGCCTGGGGACAGACAATGAGCAGTTCTTC CASSLGTDNEQFF
NA TRBJ2-4 TRBD1 TRBV30 TGTGCCTGGAGTGGAGGGACAGGGGGATCCAAAAACATTCAGTACTTC CAWSGGTGGSKNIQYF
NA TRBJ2-7 TRBD1 TRBV6-5 TGTGCCAGCAGGACGACAGGGTACGAGCAGTACTTC CASRTTGYEQYF
NA TRBJ2-5 NA TRBV7-6 TGTGCCAGCAGCTTATCTGGTTATACTCAAGAGACCCAGTACTTC CASSLSGYTQETQYF
NA TRBJ1-5 TRBD1 TRBV7-8 TGTGCCAGCAGCTCCAGGGGACAGAGCAATCAGCCCCAGCATTTT CASSSRGQSNQPQHF
NA TRBJ1-2 TRBD1 TRBV5-1 TGCGCCAGCAGCATGGGACAGGTTTATGGCTACACCTTC CASSMGQVYGYTF
once TRBJ1-2 NA TRBV18 TGTGCCAGCTCCCTTCAGGTAGCTAACTATGGCTACACCTTC CASSLQVANYGYTF
NA TRBJ2-1 TRBD1 TRBV19 TGTGCCAGTAGTCCCCGACAGGGGAGCTACAATGAGCAGTTCTTC CASSPRQGSYNEQFF
NA TRBJ1-4 NA TRBV2 TGTGCCACCCAGACAGAGATTAATGAAAAACTGTTTTTT CATQTEINEKLFF
NA TRBJ1-1 NA TRBV9 TGTGCCAGCAGCGTCGTACAGGGTAGCACTGAAGCTTTCTTT CASSVVQGSTEAFF
NA TRBJ2-1 TRBD2 TRBV7-9 TGTGCCAGCACCCGGTCAGCGGGGGGGGGTAATGAGCAGTTCTTC CASTRSAGGGNEQFF
few TRBJ2-1 NA TRBV6-4 TGTGCCAGCAGTGACTCGATCGTCCCCCGGGGTGAGCAGTTCTTC CASSDSIVPRGEQFF
NA TRBJ1-1 TRBD1 TRBV2 TGTGCCAGCAGTGTAGACAGGGGATATGCTGAAGCTTTCTTT CASSVDRGYAEAFF
few TRBJ1-5 NA TRBV7-3 TGTGCCAGCAAAGAGGGGGATCAGCCCCAGCATTTT CASKEGDQPQHF
NA TRBJ1-2 NA TRBV24-1 TGTGCCACCAGTGACAGGGAGGGTGGCTACACCTTC CATSDREGGYTF
few TRBJ1-2 NA TRBV6-5 TGTGCCAGCACCCTTAGTTGGGACACGCAGCCTCTGGGCGCCTTC CASTLSWDTQPLGAF
NA TRBJ1-2 TRBD1 TRBV15 TGTGCCACCAGCGCCGAAACGGGACAGAGCCCCTATGGCTACACCTTC CATSAETGQSPYGYTF
NA TRBJ1-1 NA TRBV7-2 TGTGCCAGCAGATTTCAGGGCGGCACTGAAGCTTTCTTT CASRFQGGTEAFF
once TRBJ2-3 TRBD1 TRBV2 TGTGCCAGCAGGGGACAGGGTAAAGATACGCAGTATTTT CASRGQGKDTQYF
few TRBJ1-3 NA TRBV14 TGTGCCAGCAGCCCGTCCTCTGGAAACACCATATATTTT CASSPSSGNTIYF
NA TRBJ1-6 TRBD1 TRBV5-4 TGTGCCAGCAGTGTCACGACAGGGGCCCAGGGGACCCTCCACTTT CASSVTTGAQGTLHF
once TRBJ2-7 NA TRBV6-5 TGTGCCAGCAGAGCCCAGGGGGATGGGGGGGAGCAGTACTTC CASRAQGDGGEQYF
NA TRBJ2-1 TRBD2 TRBV6-4 TGTGCCAGCAGTCACCGGGGACTAGCGGGGGGAGATGAGCAGTTCTTC CASSHRGLAGGDEQFF
once TRBJ1-5 NA TRBV7-2 TGTGCCAGCAGCTTAGCGGGCGGAGGCCGCAATCAGCCCCAGCATTTT CASSLAGGGRNQPQHF
NA TRBJ2-3 TRBD2 TRBV9 TGTGCCAGCAGCGTTAGCGGGGGCCGTGGTTCTGAGCAGTATTTT CASSVSGGRGSEQYF
NA TRBJ1-5 NA TRBV4-1 TGCGCCAGCAGCCAAGTAGGGCTTCTCAGGGCCAATCAGCCCCAGCATTTT CASSQVGLLRANQPQHF
NA TRBJ2-7 NA TRBV7-6 TGTGCCAGCAGCTTAGAAAGGCGGGCCCAGTACTTC CASSLERRAQYF
NA TRBJ2-5 TRBD1 TRBV7-2 TGTGCCAGCAGCGCGAACAGGGGGAGGGAGACCCAGTACTTC CASSANRGRETQYF
NA TRBJ2-5 TRBD2 TRBV6-6 TGTGCCAGCAGTCGACTAGCGGTACGGGAGACCCAGTACTTC CASSRLAVRETQYF
NA TRBJ1-3 NA TRBV27 TGTGCCAGCAGTTTGGGTACGGGTGCTGGAAACACCATATATTTT CASSLGTGAGNTIYF
NA TRBJ1-4 NA TRBV19 TGTGCCAGTACTGAACAAGCAACTAATGAAAAACTGTTTTTT CASTEQATNEKLFF
NA TRBJ2-5 NA TRBV21-1 TGTGCCAGCAGCAAAGCCATGCCGGGACAGGGGAGGTGGCCGCCACCCCGAGAGACCCAGTACTTC CASSKAMPGQGRWPPPRETQYF
few TRBJ2-2 TRBD2 TRBV7-8 TGTGCCAGCAGCTCCTCCTGGCTAGCGGAGAACACCGGGGAGCTGTTTTTT CASSSSWLAENTGELFF
NA TRBJ1-4 TRBD1 TRBV7-8 TGTGCCAGCAGCACCCGGACAGGGATGATTTTGTATAATGAAAAACTGTTTTTT CASSTRTGMILYNEKLFF
NA TRBJ1-1 NA TRBV23-1 TGCGCCAGCAGTCAATCGGGCGTCCGGAACACTGAAGCTTTCTTT CASSQSGVRNTEAFF
NA TRBJ2-2 TRBD2 TRBV7-2 TGTGCCAGCAGCTTAATAGGGCTAGCGGGGGGGCTTCCCGGGGAGCTGTTTTTT CASSLIGLAGGLPGELFF
NA TRBJ2-2 NA TRBV5-4 TGTGCCAGCAGCTTGCAGGGGAGAAACACCGGGGAGCTGTTTTTT CASSLQGRNTGELFF
NA TRBJ2-5 NA TRBV6-2/TRBV6-3 TGTGCCAGCAGTTGGCGGCTCACGACCCAGTACTTC CASSWRLTTQYF
NA TRBJ1-2 TRBD1 TRBV19 TGTGCCAGTAGTATAGAAGGCAGGGGGCGCGGGAACTATGGCTACACCTTC CASSIEGRGRGNYGYTF
NA TRBJ1-1 TRBD1 TRBV5-4 TGTGCCAGCAGCTTGCCCGGGACAGGGGCCACTGAAGCTTTCTTT CASSLPGTGATEAFF
NA TRBJ1-1 NA TRBV2 TGTGCCAGCAGTCCTCAACAGGGGAACACTGAAGCTTTCTTT CASSPQQGNTEAFF
NA TRBJ1-1 NA TRBV6-5 TGTGCCAGCAGCCACATGCGGGGGTTGGACGCTGAAGCTTTCTTT CASSHMRGLDAEAFF
NA TRBJ2-3 NA TRBV5-4 TGTGCCACATTAGACAGACCTAGCACAGATACGCAGTATTTT CATLDRPSTDTQYF
NA TRBJ1-6 NA TRBV5-4 TGTGCCAGCAGCGTGGGGCCGATAAGCTCCTATAATTCACCCCTCCACTTT CASSVGPISSYNSPLHF
NA TRBJ2-1 TRBD2 TRBV11-2 TGTGCCAGCAGTTCGGGACTAGGGGCGGATGAGCAGTTCTTC CASSSGLGADEQFF
once TRBJ2-5 TRBD2 TRBV7-2 TGTGCCAGCAGCTCAACGGGACTAGCGCAGGAGACCCAGTACTTC CASSSTGLAQETQYF
NA TRBJ1-2 NA TRBV6-5 TGTGCCAGCAGTTCACAGGGTGCAGGCTATGGCTACACCTTC CASSSQGAGYGYTF
NA TRBJ2-3 TRBD1 TRBV4-3 TGCGCCAGCAGCCAATTCCCAGGCCGGGGACAGGGATTCACAGATACGCAGTATTTT CASSQFPGRGQGFTDTQYF
NA TRBJ1-2 NA TRBV7-2 TGTGCCAGCAGCCTTCACGGGGTTGTGGGTGGCTACACCTTC CASSLHGVVGGYTF
few TRBJ1-4 TRBD1 TRBV7-9 TGTGCCAGCAGCTTCCCGCGGACAGGGGCGGGAAGTAAAGAAAAACTGTTTTTT CASSFPRTGAGSKEKLFF
NA TRBJ1-3 NA TRBV10-3 TGTGCCATCAGTGTATCAGGGGCGTCCCGTCTCTCTGGAAACACCATATATTTT CAISVSGASRLSGNTIYF